This TCR beta chain was sequenced in a study of T cell repertoires in cytomegalovirus infection. Study-wide background: Public signatures in TCR beta pointed to CMV infection and matching HLA type. Overall study results and limits: CMV carriers having the relevant HLA were flagged by cumulative public TCR beta family frequency. Ex vivo responses were dominated by HLA-C-restricted CMV-specific TCR beta clonotypes.

On this clonotype itself: Its antigen remains unidentified.

TCRdb independently ran MiXCR on the reads; one entry per CDR3 protein. The sample has 70,000 to 95,000 distinct CDR3 sequences, approximately 32% seen once. This CDR3 is 15 amino acids long. CDR1 SGHNT and CDR2 YYREEE come from the germline V gene (reference sequence). V was pared by 2 bases and J by 0 bases, with 11 bases between. The specimen comprised CD8+ T cells from cultured PBMCs, sampled from culture after CMV antigen stimulation. The chain couples TRBV5-4 to TRBJ1-1, with D possibly matching TRBD1 (6 bases). The sequence was collected from a human donor in good health (CMV status not recorded). Some clones in this sample may be carry-over from other donors' samples. CDR3 amino acids: CASSLQGSMNTEAFF. The CDR3 bases are TGTGCCAGCAGCTTACAGGGTTCCATGAACACTGAAGCTTTCTTT.